Detailed here is one T cell receptor beta chain. TCRdb keeps only in-frame clones here, not all; method: immunoSEQ multiplex PCR. The table lists fewer than 200,000 clones, around nine tenths of them singletons, with about 1.5% in the top ten. This sample stems from a study of cytomegalovirus exposure and HLA in healthy donors. Per germline, CDR1 SEHNR and CDR2 FQNEAQ (reference sequence). V was trimmed by 6 bases and J by 3 bases, leaving 6 bases between them. The CDR3 consists of 11 residues. V usage is TRBV7-9 and J usage is TRBJ2-7; maybe TRBD1 (5 bases). The sequenced sample consisted of PBMCs. The clonotype comes from a woman in her 30s in good health and CMV-seronegative. This CDR3 is CASSDSYEQYF. The CDR3 nucleotides are TGTGCCAGCAGTGACAGCTACGAGCAGTACTTC.